This T cell receptor (beta chain) was captured in a study of shared clonotypes between healthy human individuals. The study enrolled healthy HIV-negative adults without recent acute infections or vaccinations as donors. The CDR3 is 14 amino acids. Germline CDR1 SQVTM, CDR2 ANQGSEA. With 2 bases removed from V and 5 bases from J, the gap between germline ends came to 15 bases. About 200 ng DNA, 30,000 to 35,000 T cell genomes, went into each sorted-subset replicate PCR. Original data processing: There were no quality scores in the junction-only immunoSEQ sequences, so filtering differed. Some clones are missing from TCRdb's copy, which holds only in-frame ones; the method was immunoSEQ multiplex PCR. That table furnishes V, J and clone size, whereas the DNA furnished D and trimming. The sample has 950,000 to 1,100,000 clones, about 70% seen once. In regard to this clone: Its antigen is still unknown.

General study points: Unshared clonotypes carried lower generation probabilities than those common to all four donors.

The sequence was collected from a man aged 18 to 30 in good health. This chain links TRBV29-1 with TRBJ2-5; D possibly matches TRBD1 or TRBD2 (6 bases each). The source material was memory CD4+ T cells sorted from blood. The subset: CD45RA-negative fraction. In nucleotides, the CDR3 is TGCAGCGTTGAACCGTACGGGGGCCGGGAGACCCAGTACTTC. It translates to CSVEPYGGRETQYF.